This record concerns one TCR beta chain sequence. This sample stems from a study of T cell changes during pregnancy in multiple sclerosis. The V and J ends lost 2 bases and 4 bases, in that order; junction bases with no gene match: 7. Germline CDR1 and CDR2: LGHNT and FRNRAP. This CDR3 region has 16 residues. TCRdb keeps only in-frame clones here, not all; method: immunoSEQ multiplex PCR. This table has 65,000 to 95,000 clones, 93% appearing once. V and J are TRBV12-5 and TRBJ2-3; TRBD1 matches 9 bases. This TCR derives from a female donor in good health, enrolled as a control in a pregnancy study. Source: peripheral blood, taken after pregnancy. The CDR3: CASGLFTGGPSDTQYF. The CDR3 DNA reads TGTGCTAGTGGTTTGTTTACAGGGGGCCCCTCAGATACGCAGTATTTT.